This T cell receptor beta chain derives from a study of blood T cell repertoires in COVID-19. About the research overall: The origin of the acute and convalescent COVID-19 samples was the United States, Italy and Spain.

The CDR3 length is 14 residues. V was pared by 7 bases and J by 3 bases, with 12 bases of the junction left unmatched. The germline gives CDR1 SQVTM, CDR2 ANQGSEA. Seattle patient enrollment occurred during active infection, with longitudinal follow-up thereafter. Assay used: immunoSEQ multiplex PCR; TCRdb lists only in-frame clones, some missing. The table has hundreds of thousands of clones, around 90% seen once. The rearrangement links TRBV29-1 to TRBJ2-7, with 7 positions matching TRBD1. The source is a man between 18 and 35 years old with COVID-19, enrolled during active disease. The sequencing input was peripheral blood. This CDR3 is CSAIRTGGHYEQYF. The CDR3 region has the DNA TGCAGCGCCATTCGGACAGGCGGGCACTACGAGCAGTACTTC.